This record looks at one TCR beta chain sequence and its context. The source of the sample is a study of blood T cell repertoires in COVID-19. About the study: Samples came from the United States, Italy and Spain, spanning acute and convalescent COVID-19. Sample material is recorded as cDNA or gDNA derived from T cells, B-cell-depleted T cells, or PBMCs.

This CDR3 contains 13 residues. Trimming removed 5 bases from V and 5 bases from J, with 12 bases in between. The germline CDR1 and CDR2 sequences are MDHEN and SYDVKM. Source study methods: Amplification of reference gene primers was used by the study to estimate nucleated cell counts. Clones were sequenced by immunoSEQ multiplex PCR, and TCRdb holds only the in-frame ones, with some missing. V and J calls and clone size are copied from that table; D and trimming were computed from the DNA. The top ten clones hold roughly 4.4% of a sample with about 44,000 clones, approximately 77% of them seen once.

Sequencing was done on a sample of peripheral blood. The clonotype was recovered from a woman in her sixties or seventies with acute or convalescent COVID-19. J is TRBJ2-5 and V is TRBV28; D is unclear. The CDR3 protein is CASSPLLRETQYF. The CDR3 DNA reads TGTGCCAGCAGTCCCCTTCTACGGGAGACCCAGTACTTC.